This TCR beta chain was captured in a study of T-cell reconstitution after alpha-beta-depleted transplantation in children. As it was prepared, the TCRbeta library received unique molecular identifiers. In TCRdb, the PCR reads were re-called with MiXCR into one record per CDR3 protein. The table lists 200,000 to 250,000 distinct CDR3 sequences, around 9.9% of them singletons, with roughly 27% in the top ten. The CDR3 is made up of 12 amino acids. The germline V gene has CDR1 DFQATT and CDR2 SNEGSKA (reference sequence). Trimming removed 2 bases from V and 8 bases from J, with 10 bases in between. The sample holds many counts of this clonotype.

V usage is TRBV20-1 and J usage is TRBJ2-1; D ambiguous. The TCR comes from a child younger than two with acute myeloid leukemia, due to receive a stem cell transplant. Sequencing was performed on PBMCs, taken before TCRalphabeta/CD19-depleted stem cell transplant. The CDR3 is CSARQAAYEQFF. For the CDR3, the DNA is TGCAGTGCTAGACAGGCAGCATATGAGCAGTTCTTC.